The 26 T cell receptor beta chains given below trace back to one sample, sequenced in a study of blood T cell repertoires in COVID-19. Sequencing used immunoSEQ multiplex PCR; TCRdb keeps in-frame clones, though not all of them. The table lists about 33,000 clones, around 88% of them singletons. The sequenced sample was peripheral blood. The source is a human donor in a cohort sampled during active COVID-19.

This rearrangement joins TRBV7-8 to TRBJ2-7, with unresolved D. The CDR3 is 13 amino acids. V was trimmed by 3 bases and J by 2 bases, leaving 8 bases between them. Germline values: CDR1 SGHVS, CDR2 FQNEAQ. The CDR3 DNA reads as TGTGCCAGCAGCTTCACCATAGCCTACGAGCAGTACTTC. Protein: CASSFTIAYEQYF.

The chain recombines TRBV9 with TRBJ2-3; 9 bases are shared with TRBD2. V lost 4 bases and J lost 5; bases outside the gene matches: 8. Per the germline V gene, CDR1 is SGDLS and CDR2 is YYNGEE. This CDR3 is built from 15 residues. Written as DNA, the CDR3 is TGTGCCAGCAGCCCCCGGCTAGCGGGGCTAGATACGCAGTATTTT. This gives the protein CASSPRLAGLDTQYF.

This chain links TRBV6-6 with TRBJ1-6; 7 bases are shared with TRBD1. Germline lookup yields CDR1 MNHNY and CDR2 SVGAGI (reference sequence). This CDR3 has 14 residues. V lost 1 base and J lost 14; bases outside the gene matches: 8. Here the CDR3 reads CASSYLGTARALHF. CDR3 nucleotide sequence: TGTGCCAGCAGTTACTTGGGGACAGCCAGGGCCCTCCACTTT.

This clone was recorded a few times. This rearrangement joins TRBV21-1 to TRBJ1-5; no DNA check was done on the table's D call, TRBD1. TRBV21-1 is shown as a pseudogene. The CDR3 consists of 15 residues. CDR3 loop: CASSKGTALNQPQHF. In DNA form, the CDR3 reads TGTGCCAGCAGCAAAGGGACAGCACTCAATCAGCCCCAGCATTTT.

This clone showed up just a few times. The rearrangement uses TRBV6-6 and TRBJ2-5, with TRBD1 identical over 7 bases. The junction had 14 bases not matched to a gene; V was cut back by 5 bases and J by 2 bases. The CDR3 sequence is 17 residues long. In germline, CDR1 is MNHNY, CDR2 SVGAGI (reference sequence). The CDR3 coding sequence is TGTGCCAGCAGTCTCCTTCCCGGGACAGTTCGACAAGAGACCCAGTACTTC. As protein: CASSLLPGTVRQETQYF.

The chain couples TRBV4-1 to TRBJ1-1, with D possibly being TRBD1 (6 bases). CDR3 length equals 14 residues. CDR1 is MGHRA and CDR2 is YSYEKL in the germline V gene. The germline V and J ends were trimmed by 4 bases and 5 bases, with 14 bases remaining between them. The CDR3 nucleotides are TGCGCCAGCAGCCGAGATACAGGGAAGACTGAAGCTTTCTTT. It yields the protein CASSRDTGKTEAFF.

This chain uses TRBV3-1 (or the pseudogene TRBV3-2) with TRBJ1-4, with D tentatively TRBD1 (6 bases). Germline assignment: CDR1 LGHDT and CDR2 YNNKEL (reference sequence). CDR3 size: 15 residues. V was trimmed by 2 bases and J by 5 bases, leaving 12 bases between them. For the CDR3, the DNA is TGTGCCAGCAGCCAATTAGGGGGGGGAAATGAAAAACTGTTTTTT. This encodes CASSQLGGGNEKLFF.

The chain joins TRBV24-1 to TRBJ1-1; TRBD1 is a possible D gene (5 bases). The length of the CDR3 is 15 residues. Trimming took off 5 bases at V and 0 bases at J, with 12 bases between the two ends. CDR1 is KGHDR, CDR2 SFDVKD, per germline. In nucleotides, the CDR3 is TGTGCCACCAGTGCCTCCAGACAGTTGAACACTGAAGCTTTCTTT. It translates to CATSASRQLNTEAFF.

The V call is TRBV7-9, the J call TRBJ2-7, with D possibly matching TRBD2 (6 bases). This CDR3 contains 14 residues. The germline gives CDR1 SEHNR, CDR2 FQNEAQ (reference sequence). Between the trimmed V and J ends, which lost 6 bases and 3 bases, there was a span of 15 bases. Here the CDR3 reads CASRSREEDYEQYF. CDR3 DNA: TGTGCCAGCAGAAGCAGGGAGGAGGACTACGAGCAGTACTTC. Combining the CDR3 with reference TRBV7-9 and TRBJ2-7 gives the whole variable domain DTGVSQNPRHKITKRGQNVTFRCDPISEHNRLYWYRQTLGQGPEFLTYFQNEAQLEKSRLLSDRFSAERPKGSFSTLEIQRTEQGDSAMYLCASRSREEDYEQYFGPGTRLTVT.

The chain recombines TRBV2 with TRBJ2-5, with unresolved D. CDR3 length equals 10 residues. Germline values: CDR1 SNHLY, CDR2 FYNNEI. V dropped 8 bases and J dropped 5 bases, with 6 bases sitting between them. CDR3 protein: CASHGETQYF. The CDR3 DNA reads TGTGCCAGCCACGGGGAGACCCAGTACTTC.

V is TRBV11-3 and J is TRBJ2-2; possible D gene TRBD2, 6 bases. The CDR3 length is 16 residues. The germline V and J ends were trimmed by 5 bases and 4 bases, with 17 bases remaining between them. Germline lookup yields CDR1 SGHNT and CDR2 YENEEA. The DNA of the CDR3 is TGTGCCAGCAGCCTAACGGCGGGGCCCCTCACCGGGGAGCTGTTTTTT. Amino acid sequence: CASSLTAGPLTGELFF.

V usage is TRBV14 and J usage is TRBJ2-1; D ambiguous. V was shortened by 0 bases and J by 11 bases, with 8 bases between the two germline ends. Looked up from germline, CDR1 is SGHDN and CDR2 is FVKESK. The CDR3 has 12 amino acids. The CDR3 protein is CASSQDRSQQFF. Written as DNA, the CDR3 is TGTGCCAGCAGCCAAGACCGGAGTCAGCAGTTCTTC.

This clone has only one observation. The CDR3 here is CASSETTAKPQHF. DNA of the CDR3: TGTGCCAGCTCAGAAACGACAGCGAAGCCCCAGCATTTT. The chain is built from TRBV18 and TRBJ1-5; a weak D match, TRBD1 (5 bases). The germline gives CDR1 KGHSH, CDR2 LQKENI. The ends were cut back, 5 bases at V and 8 bases at J, with 13 bases in the middle. The CDR3 sequence is 13 residues long.

The rearrangement links TRBV2 to TRBJ2-3, with D uncertain. V lost 4 bases to trimming and J lost 2 bases, with 13 bases between them. From germline, CDR1 is SNHLY and CDR2 FYNNEI. The CDR3 covers 15 residues. The CDR3 protein is CASSVGKLPTDTQYF. The DNA for the CDR3 is TGTGCCAGCAGTGTGGGCAAGCTTCCCACAGATACGCAGTATTTT. Variable domain in full (rest from reference TRBV2 and TRBJ2-3): EPEVTQTPSHQVTQMGQEVILRCVPISNHLYFYWYRQILGQKVEFLVSFYNNEISEKSEIFDDQFSVERPDGSNFTLKIRSTKLEDSAMYFCASSVGKLPTDTQYFGPGTRLTVL.

This clone appeared once. This rearrangement joins TRBV10-3 to TRBJ2-4; the match to TRBD1 covers 7 bases. Germline values: CDR1 ENHRY, CDR2 SYGVKD. This CDR3 is built from 17 residues. The V segment lost 3 bases and the J segment 2 bases; nucleotides outside the gene matches: 10. CDR3 coding DNA: TGTGCCATCAGTGAAGAAACAGGGGTTGGCTCCAAAAACATTCAGTACTTC. This gives the protein CAISEETGVGSKNIQYF.

The chain recombines TRBV11-3 with TRBJ2-5; 8 bases are shared with TRBD2. V shed 2 bases and J 5 bases; nucleotides not matched to a gene: 7. This CDR3 spans 15 amino acids. Germline lookup yields CDR1 SGHNT and CDR2 YENEEA. In DNA form, the CDR3 reads TGTGCCAGCAGCTTATTCGGGGGGGCCAGGGAGACCCAGTACTTC. It specifies CASSLFGGARETQYF.

The chain recombines TRBV5-6 with TRBJ2-3; possible D gene TRBD1, 6 bases. Trimming removed 1 base from V and 1 base from J, with 10 bases in between. The CDR3 consists of 15 residues. Germline V gives CDR1 SGHDT, CDR2 YYEEEE. In DNA form, the CDR3 reads TGTGCCAGCAGCTTGCCACAGGGTCGCACAGATACGCAGTATTTT. Translated: CASSLPQGRTDTQYF.

The chain employs TRBV18 and TRBJ2-5; D uncertain. The CDR3 loop spans 13 amino acids. V lost 3 bases, J lost 5 bases, and 10 bases lay in between. The germline V gene encodes CDR1 KGHSH and CDR2 LQKENI. The CDR3 loop is CASSPGQLETQYF. Here the CDR3 DNA reads TGTGCCAGCTCACCTGGTCAGTTGGAGACCCAGTACTTC. The full variable domain, its missing parts supplied by reference TRBV18 and TRBJ2-5, is NAGVMQNPRHLVRRRGQEARLRCSPMKGHSHVYWYRQLPEEGLKFMVYLQKENIIDESGMPKERFSAEFPKEGPSILRIQQVVRGDSAAYFCASSPGQLETQYFGPGTRLLVL.

This sequence joins TRBV4-2 and TRBJ2-5, with a possible D match to TRBD2 (7 bases). Germline V CDR1 and CDR2: LGHNA, YNFKEQ. This CDR3 has 16 residues. V shed 0 bases and J shed 5 bases, with 16 bases lying between them. CDR3 nucleotides: TGTGCCAGCAGCCAAGATCGTAGGGGGGGGCAGGAGACCCAGTACTTC. This sequence encodes CASSQDRRGGQETQYF.

The gene calls are TRBV2 and TRBJ2-7; possible D gene TRBD1, 6 bases. V was trimmed by 5 bases and J by 0 bases, leaving 11 bases between them. The CDR3 length is 14 residues. The V gene's germline CDR1 is SNHLY and CDR2 FYNNEI. The CDR3 loop is CASSYDRSSYEQYF. CDR3 DNA sequence: TGTGCCAGCAGTTATGACAGGAGCTCCTACGAGCAGTACTTC.

CDR3 residues: CASDPQRRDTQYF. The CDR3 DNA sequence: TGTGCCAGCGACCCCCAGAGGAGGGATACGCAGTATTTT. The chain recombines TRBV2 with TRBJ2-3; tentative D call: TRBD2 (5 bases). This CDR3 is 13 amino acids long. Germline CDR1 SNHLY, CDR2 FYNNEI. Trimming removed 8 bases at V and 6 bases at J, with 15 bases between.

This clone was counted only a few times. J is TRBJ2-7 and V is TRBV7-2, with a tentative D call TRBD1 (6 bases). Per germline, CDR1 SGHTA and CDR2 FQGNSA. V was pared by 4 bases and J by 3 bases, with 10 bases between. The CDR3 spans 13 residues. The CDR3 loop reads CASSSTGIYEQYF. CDR3 nucleotides: TGTGCCAGCAGCTCTACAGGGATCTACGAGCAGTACTTC. Looking up the rest from reference TRBV7-2 and TRBJ2-7 gives the full variable domain: GAGVSQSPSNKVTEKGKDVELRCDPISGHTALYWYRQSLGQGLEFLIYFQGNSAPDKSGLPSDRFSAERTGGSVSTLTIQRTQQEDSAVYLCASSSTGIYEQYFGPGTRLTVT.

This chain's CDR3 is CASSEMGQGHQPQHF. DNA of the CDR3: TGTGCCAGCAGTGAAATGGGGCAGGGGCATCAGCCCCAGCATTTT. The rearrangement links TRBV6-1 to TRBJ1-5; TRBD1 might be the D (6 bases). Looked up from germline, CDR1 is MNHNS and CDR2 is SASEGT. This CDR3 contains 15 residues. V lost 2 bases and J lost 5, with 13 bases in between.

This chain joins TRBV2 and TRBJ1-5; D may be TRBD1 (6 bases). Trimming pared 4 bases from V and 5 bases from J, leaving 15 bases between. This CDR3 region has 15 residues. From germline, CDR1 is SNHLY and CDR2 FYNNEI. This chain's CDR3 is CASSGQVGGYQPQHF. DNA of the CDR3: TGTGCCAGCAGTGGACAGGTCGGGGGGTATCAGCCCCAGCATTTT.

The chain recombines TRBV27 with TRBJ1-2, with 7 bases fitting TRBD1. The CDR3 runs to 16 residues. From germline, CDR1 is MNHEY and CDR2 SMNVEV (reference sequence). J was trimmed by 5 bases and V by 4 bases; bases with no gene match: 13. The CDR3 sequence is CASSYVGQSKSYGYTF. CDR3 sequence (DNA): TGTGCCAGCAGTTATGTGGGACAGTCGAAATCGTATGGCTACACCTTC.

The genes are TRBV16 and TRBJ2-4, with 9 bases aligning to TRBD2. The CDR3 is 15 residues long. V was clipped by 4 bases and J by 1 base; unmatched bases: 2. Germline V gene lookup returns CDR1 KGHSY and CDR2 FQNENV. This CDR3 reads CASSPREGAKNIQYF. In DNA form, the CDR3 reads TGTGCCAGCAGCCCGCGGGAGGGGGCCAAAAACATTCAGTACTTC.